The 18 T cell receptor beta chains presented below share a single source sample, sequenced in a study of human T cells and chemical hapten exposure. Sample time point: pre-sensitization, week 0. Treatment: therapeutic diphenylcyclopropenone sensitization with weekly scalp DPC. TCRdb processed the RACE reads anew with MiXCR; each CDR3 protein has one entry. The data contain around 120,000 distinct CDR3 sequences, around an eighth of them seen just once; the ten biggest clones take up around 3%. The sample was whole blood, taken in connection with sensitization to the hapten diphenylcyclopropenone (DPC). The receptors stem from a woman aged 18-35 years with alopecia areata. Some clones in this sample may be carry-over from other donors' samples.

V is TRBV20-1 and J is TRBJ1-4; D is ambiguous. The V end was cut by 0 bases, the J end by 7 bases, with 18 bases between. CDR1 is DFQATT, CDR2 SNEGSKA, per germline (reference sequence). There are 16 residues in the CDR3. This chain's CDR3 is CSARDPPGGKSEKLFF. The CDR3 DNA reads TGCAGTGCTAGAGATCCCCCGGGAGGGAAAAGTGAAAAACTGTTTTTT.

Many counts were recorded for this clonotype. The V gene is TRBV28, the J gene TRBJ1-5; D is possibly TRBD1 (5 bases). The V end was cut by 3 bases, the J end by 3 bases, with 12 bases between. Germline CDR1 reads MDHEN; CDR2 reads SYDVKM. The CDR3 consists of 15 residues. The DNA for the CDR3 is TGTGCCAGCAGTTTCTCGGGGGGATCCAATCAGCCCCAGCATTTT. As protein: CASSFSGGSNQPQHF.

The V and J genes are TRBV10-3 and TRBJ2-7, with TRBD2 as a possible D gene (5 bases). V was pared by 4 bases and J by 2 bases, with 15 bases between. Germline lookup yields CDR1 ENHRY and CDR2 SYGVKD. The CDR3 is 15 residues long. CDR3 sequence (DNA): TGTGCCATCAGTGCGGAGGACCGCCTTACCTACGAGCAGTACTTC. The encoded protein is CAISAEDRLTYEQYF.

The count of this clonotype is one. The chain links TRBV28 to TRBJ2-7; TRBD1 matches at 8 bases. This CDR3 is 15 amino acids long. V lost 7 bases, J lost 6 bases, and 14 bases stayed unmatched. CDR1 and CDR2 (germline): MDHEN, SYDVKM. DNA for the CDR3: TGTGCCAGCACCCCGGACAGGGTATCATGGTCCGAGCAGTACTTC. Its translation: CASTPDRVSWSEQYF. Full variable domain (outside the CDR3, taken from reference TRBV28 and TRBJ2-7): DVKVTQSSRYLVKRTGEKVFLECVQDMDHENMFWYRQDPGLGLRLIYFSYDVKMKEKGDIPEGYSVSREKKERFSLILESASTNQTSMYLCASTPDRVSWSEQYFGPGTRLTVT.

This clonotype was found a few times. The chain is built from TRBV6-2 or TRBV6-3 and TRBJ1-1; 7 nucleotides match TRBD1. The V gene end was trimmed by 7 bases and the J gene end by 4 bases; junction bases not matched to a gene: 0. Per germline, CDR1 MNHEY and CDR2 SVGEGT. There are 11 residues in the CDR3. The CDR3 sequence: CASTGGTEAFF. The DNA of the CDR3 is TGTGCCAGCACAGGGGGCACTGAAGCTTTCTTT.

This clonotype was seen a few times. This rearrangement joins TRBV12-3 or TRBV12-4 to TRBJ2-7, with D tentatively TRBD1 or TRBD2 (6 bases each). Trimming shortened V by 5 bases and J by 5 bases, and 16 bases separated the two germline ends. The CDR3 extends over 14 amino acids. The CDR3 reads CASSPSVGGHEQYF. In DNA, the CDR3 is TGTGCCAGCAGTCCGTCGGTGGGGGGCCACGAGCAGTACTTC.

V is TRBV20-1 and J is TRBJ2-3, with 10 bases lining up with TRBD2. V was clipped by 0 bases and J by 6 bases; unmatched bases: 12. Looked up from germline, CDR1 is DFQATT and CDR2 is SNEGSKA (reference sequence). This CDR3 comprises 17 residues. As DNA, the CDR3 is TGCAGTGCTAGAGATCTAGAGCGGGGGGGCGTTGCCGATACGCAGTATTTT. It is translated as CSARDLERGGVADTQYF.

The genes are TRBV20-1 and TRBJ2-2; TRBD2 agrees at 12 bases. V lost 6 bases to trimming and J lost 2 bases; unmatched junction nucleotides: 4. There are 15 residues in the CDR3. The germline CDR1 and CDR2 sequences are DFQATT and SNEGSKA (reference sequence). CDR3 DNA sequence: TGCAGTGCCCGAGGACTAGCGGGAAACACCGGGGAGCTGTTTTTT. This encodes CSARGLAGNTGELFF.

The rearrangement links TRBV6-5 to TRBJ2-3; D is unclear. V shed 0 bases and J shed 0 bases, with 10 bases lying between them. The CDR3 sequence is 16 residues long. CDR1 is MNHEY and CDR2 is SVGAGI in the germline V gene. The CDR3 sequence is CASSYSPAISTDTQYF. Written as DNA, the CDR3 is TGTGCCAGCAGTTACTCCCCGGCTATCAGCACAGATACGCAGTATTTT.

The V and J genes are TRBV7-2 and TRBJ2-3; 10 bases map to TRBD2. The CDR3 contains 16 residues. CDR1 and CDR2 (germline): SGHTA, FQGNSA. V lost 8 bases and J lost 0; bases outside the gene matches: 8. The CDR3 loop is CASQTTSGLSTDTQYF. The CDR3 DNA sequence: TGTGCCAGCCAAACGACTAGCGGGCTTAGCACAGATACGCAGTATTTT.

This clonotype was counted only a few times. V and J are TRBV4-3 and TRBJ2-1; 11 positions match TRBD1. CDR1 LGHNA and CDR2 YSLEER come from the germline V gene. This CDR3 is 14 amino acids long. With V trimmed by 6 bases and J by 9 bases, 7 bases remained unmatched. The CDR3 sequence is CASRPGTGGVEQFF. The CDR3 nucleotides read TGCGCCAGCAGGCCCGGGACAGGGGGTGTTGAGCAGTTCTTC.

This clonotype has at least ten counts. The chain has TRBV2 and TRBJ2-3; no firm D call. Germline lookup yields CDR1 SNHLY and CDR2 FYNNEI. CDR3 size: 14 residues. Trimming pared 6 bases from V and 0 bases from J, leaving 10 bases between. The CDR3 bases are TGTGCCAGCAGGGAATCCGGCAGCACAGATACGCAGTATTTT. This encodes CASRESGSTDTQYF.

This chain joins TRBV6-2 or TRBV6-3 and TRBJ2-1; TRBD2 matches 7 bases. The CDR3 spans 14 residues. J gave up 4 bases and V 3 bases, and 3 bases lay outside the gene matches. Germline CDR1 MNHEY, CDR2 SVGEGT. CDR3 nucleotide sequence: TGTGCCAGCAGTTATTTGGGGGGGTACAATGAGCAGTTCTTC. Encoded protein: CASSYLGGYNEQFF.

The CDR3 DNA follows: TGTGCCAGCCTCGTCACGGGGGGCCCATTCACAGATACGCAGTATTTT. Protein: CASLVTGGPFTDTQYF. This chain uses TRBV18 with TRBJ2-3; the D gene is possibly TRBD2 (7 bases). The germline V gene has CDR1 KGHSH and CDR2 LQKENI. The V gene lost 8 bases and the J gene lost 2 bases, with 20 bases spanning the gap. The CDR3 has 16 residues.

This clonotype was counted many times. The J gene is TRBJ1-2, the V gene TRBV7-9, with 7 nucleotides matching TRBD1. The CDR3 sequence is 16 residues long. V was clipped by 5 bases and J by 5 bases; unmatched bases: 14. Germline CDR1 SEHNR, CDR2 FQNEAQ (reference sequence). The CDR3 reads CASSTSSTGLSYGYTF. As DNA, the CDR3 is TGTGCCAGCAGCACCTCGTCGACAGGGTTGTCGTATGGCTACACCTTC. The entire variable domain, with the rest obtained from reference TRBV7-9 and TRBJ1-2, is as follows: DTGVSQNPRHKITKRGQNVTFRCDPISEHNRLYWYRQTLGQGPEFLTYFQNEAQLEKSRLLSDRFSAERPKGSFSTLEIQRTEQGDSAMYLCASSTSSTGLSYGYTFGSGTRLTVV.

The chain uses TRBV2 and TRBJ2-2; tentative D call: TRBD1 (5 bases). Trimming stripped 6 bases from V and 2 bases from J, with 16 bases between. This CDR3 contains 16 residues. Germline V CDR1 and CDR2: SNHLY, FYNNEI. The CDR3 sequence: CASRLRVMENTGELFF. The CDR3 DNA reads TGTGCCAGCAGGCTCAGGGTGATGGAAAACACCGGGGAGCTGTTTTTT. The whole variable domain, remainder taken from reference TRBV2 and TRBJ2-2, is EPEVTQTPSHQVTQMGQEVILRCVPISNHLYFYWYRQILGQKVEFLVSFYNNEISEKSEIFDDQFSVERPDGSNFTLKIRSTKLEDSAMYFCASRLRVMENTGELFFGEGSRLTVL.

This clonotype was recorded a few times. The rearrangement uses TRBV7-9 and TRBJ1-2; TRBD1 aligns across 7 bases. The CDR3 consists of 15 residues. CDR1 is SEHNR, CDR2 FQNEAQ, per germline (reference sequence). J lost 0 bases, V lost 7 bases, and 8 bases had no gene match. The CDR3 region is CASKPTGRANYGYTF. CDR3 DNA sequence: TGTGCCAGCAAACCGACAGGGAGAGCTAACTATGGCTACACCTTC.

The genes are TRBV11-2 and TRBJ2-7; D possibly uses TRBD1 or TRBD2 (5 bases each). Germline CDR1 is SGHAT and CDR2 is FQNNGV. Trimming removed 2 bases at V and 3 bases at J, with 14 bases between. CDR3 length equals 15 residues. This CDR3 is CASSLTPRGLYEQYF. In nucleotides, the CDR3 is TGTGCCAGCAGCTTAACTCCTCGGGGCCTCTACGAGCAGTACTTC.